This T cell receptor beta chain is from a study of blood T cell repertoires in COVID-19. Across the study: Sources were T cells, B-cell-depleted T cells, or PBMCs; the material itself was cDNA or gDNA.

The study recruited people aged 18 to 89 years across approximately 24 US areas. It was within 2 weeks before study entry that exposed participants met a COVID-19 case. The CDR3 has 17 amino acids. Germline assignment: CDR1 SGHRS and CDR2 YFSETQ. V was trimmed by 0 bases and J by 1 base, leaving 17 bases between them. Original handling: Reference gene primer amplification yielded estimated nucleated cell counts. Profiled with immunoSEQ multiplex PCR; TCRdb holds only in-frame clones, not every one. The V and J calls and clone size come from that table; D and trimming were worked out from the DNA. The data hold some 290,000 clones, with more than 90% observed a single time.

This TCR was recovered from a young woman who had been exposed to COVID-19. The sample was PBMCs or T cells enriched from blood (not recorded which). This rearrangement joins TRBV5-1 to TRBJ2-7; possible D gene TRBD1, 6 bases. In DNA form, the CDR3 reads TGCGCCAGCAGCTTGGCAGTTTTGCAGGGGCGTTCCTACGAGCAGTACTTC. Translation gives CASSLAVLQGRSYEQYF. Looking up the rest from reference TRBV5-1 and TRBJ2-7 gives the full variable domain: KAGVTQTPRYLIKTRGQQVTLSCSPISGHRSVSWYQQTPGQGLQFLFEYFSETQRNKGNFPGRFSGRQFSNSRSEMNVSTLELGDSALYLCASSLAVLQGRSYEQYFGPGTRLTVT.